These T cell receptor beta chains were read from a single sample in a study of T cells in Graves' hyperthyroidism and ophthalmopathy. TCRdb passed the multiplex PCR reads through MiXCR, listing each CDR3 protein once. The data show under 400,000 distinct CDR3 sequences, with about 25% seen just once and less than 75% held by the top ten. Sequenced material: blood. Every receptor here comes from a man aged 45 to 65 with Graves' hyperthyroidism. Both conserved end residues are part of each CDR3. The D gene is left open where the match is weak. Clone size appears in some rows only: once, few, many, or a class for an expanded clone.

>-|few|TRBV7-9|TRBJ1-2
TGTGCCAGCAGCATAGGGGGGTATGACTATGGCTACACCTTC
CASSIGGYDYGYTF
>-|few|TRBV30|TRBJ2-7
TGTGCCTGGAGTAAGAGGGGGACAACGGTCTACGAGCAGTACTTC
CAWSKRGTTVYEQYF
>-|few|TRBV6-2/TRBV6-3|TRBJ1-1
TGTGCCAGCAGTTACTCCCTTGGTGGGGAGGGGGCTTTCTTT
CASSYSLGGEGAFF
>TRBD2|few|TRBV24-1|TRBJ2-7
TGTGCCACCAGTGATGCCGGGACAGGGACTAGCGGGAGCTACGAGCAGTACTTC
CATSDAGTGTSGSYEQYF
>-|-|TRBV6-1|TRBJ2-3
TGTGCCAGCAGTGAACGGACCGGAGGCACAGATACGCAGTATTTT
CASSERTGGTDTQYF
>-|-|TRBV6-1|TRBJ2-6
TGTGCCAGCAGAGACAGGCGGTTATCCTCTGGGGCCAACGTCCTGACTTTC
CASRDRRLSSGANVLTF
>-|-|TRBV7-9|TRBJ2-3
TGTGCCAGCAGGAAGGGAGATACGCAGTATTTT
CASRKGDTQYF
>-|-|TRBV7-2|TRBJ2-5
TGTGCCAGCAGCTTATTAACAGGTCGCCAAGAGACCCAGTACTTC
CASSLLTGRQETQYF
>-|-|TRBV20-1|TRBJ2-3
TGCAGTGCTATCGACCAGTCGACTAGCACAGATACGCAGTATTTT
CSAIDQSTSTDTQYF
>-|-|TRBV7-7|TRBJ2-1
TGTGCTAGCTCCCAAGGTGCGGGGTCCTACAATGAGCAGTTCTTC
CASSQGAGSYNEQFF
>-|few|TRBV27|TRBJ1-4
TGTGCCAGCAGTTCGAGGGGAGCAACTAATGAAAAACTGTTTTTT
CASSSRGATNEKLFF
>TRBD2|-|TRBV6-5|TRBJ2-5
TGTGCCAGCAGTTTCACTAGCGAAGAGACCCAGTACTTC
CASSFTSEETQYF
>TRBD2|-|TRBV3-1|TRBJ2-1
TGTGCCAGCAGCCAAAGGCGCCTAGCGGGAGCTGTGGATGAGCAGTTCTTC
CASSQRRLAGAVDEQFF
>-|few|TRBV12-3/TRBV12-4|TRBJ2-2
TGTGCCAGCAATACCGAGTACGGGGAGCTGTTTTTT
CASNTEYGELFF
>-|-|TRBV20-1|TRBJ2-3
TGCAGTGCTAGAGTGGGTCTAGCGAGAAAGTCAGGTACGCAGTATTTT
CSARVGLARKSGTQYF
>-|-|TRBV10-2|TRBJ1-5
TGCGCCAGCAGCCAACAGGTAGCTCAGCCCCAGCATTTT
CASSQQVAQPQHF
>-|-|TRBV18|TRBJ2-3
TGTGCCAGCTCACCAGGATCGGGGCCGCCCACAGATACGCAGTATTTT
CASSPGSGPPTDTQYF
>-|-|TRBV20-1|TRBJ2-7
TGCAGTGCTAGAGATTACAAGGGAGGTACCTACGAGCAGTACTTC
CSARDYKGGTYEQYF
>-|many|TRBV7-2|TRBJ2-3
TGTGCCAGCAGCTTGTTGACCACAGATACGCAGTATTTT
CASSLLTTDTQYF
>-|few|TRBV20-1|TRBJ2-3
TGCAGTGCCCCTCAAAACACAGATACGCAGTATTTT
CSAPQNTDTQYF
>TRBD2|few|TRBV7-9|TRBJ2-1
TGTGCCAGCAGCTTGGGGACTAGCGGGAGAATAGAGTTCTTC
CASSLGTSGRIEFF
>-|few|TRBV5-1|TRBJ2-5
TGCGCCAGCGGACCGGGGGGCCCGATCCAAGAGACCCAGTACTTC
CASGPGGPIQETQYF
>TRBD2|-|TRBV7-2|TRBJ2-7
TGTGCCAGCAGCCTGGGGACTAGCGGGATGACCTACGAGCAGTACTTC
CASSLGTSGMTYEQYF
>TRBD2|-|TRBV28|TRBJ2-1
TGTGCCAGCCGAGCGGGAGGTACCTACAATGAGCAGTTCTTC
CASRAGGTYNEQFF
>-|few|TRBV3-1|TRBJ2-2
TGTGCCAGCAGCCTCAGAATAAACACCGGGGAGCTGTTTTTT
CASSLRINTGELFF
>-|-|TRBV30|TRBJ2-5
TGTGCCTGGAGTGATCAAGAGACCCAGTACTTC
CAWSDQETQYF
>TRBD2|few|TRBV2|TRBJ2-2
TGTGCCAGCAGCCGGGGGGGACGGGGCACCGGGGAGCTGTTTTTT
CASSRGGRGTGELFF
>-|few|TRBV6-2/TRBV6-3|TRBJ2-1
TGTGCCAGCAGTTACGCTTCCTCGAGGAGCTCCTACAATGAGCAGTTCTTC
CASSYASSRSSYNEQFF
>-|-|TRBV12-3/TRBV12-4|TRBJ2-1
TGTGCCAGCAGTCCCGGCCGGAGGTACAATGAGCAGTTCTTC
CASSPGRRYNEQFF
>TRBD2|few|TRBV3-1|TRBJ2-1
TGTGCCAGCAGCCAAGCCGCTAGCGGGAGGCCTGGTGAGCAGTTCTTC
CASSQAASGRPGEQFF
>-|many|TRBV28|TRBJ2-1
TGTGCCAGCCGGGTATCGGATGAGCAGTTCTTC
CASRVSDEQFF
>-|-|TRBV6-1|TRBJ2-1
TGTGCCAGCAGGGATGAACCCTACAATGAGCAGTTCTTC
CASRDEPYNEQFF
>-|many|TRBV28|TRBJ2-7
TGTGCCAGCAGTCCACGAGGGACCGCTACCTACGAGCAGTACTTC
CASSPRGTATYEQYF
>-|few|TRBV29-1|TRBJ2-7
TGCAGCGTTGAAACGGCAGGGAGCTCCTACGAGCAGTACTTC
CSVETAGSSYEQYF
>TRBD1|-|TRBV25-1|TRBJ2-5
TGTGCCAGCAGTGACGACAGGGGGAGAGAGACCCAGTACTTC
CASSDDRGRETQYF
>-|few|TRBV7-8|TRBJ2-1
TGTGCCAGCAGCTTACATGGGGGAGCGACTAGGGAGCAGTTCTTC
CASSLHGGATREQFF
>TRBD1|-|TRBV12-3/TRBV12-4|TRBJ2-1
TGTGCCAGCAGTCTGGACAGGATCCAAGAGACCCAGTTCTTC
CASSLDRIQETQFF
>-|-|TRBV11-2|TRBJ2-7
TGTGCCAGCAGCTTAGAGGTTCTCTACGAGCAGTACTTC
CASSLEVLYEQYF
>-|many|TRBV2|TRBJ2-3
TGTGCCAGCAGCCGTAACACAGATACGCAGTATTTT
CASSRNTDTQYF
>-|few|TRBV28|TRBJ2-7
TGTGCCAGCAGTGGGCGTAAAGGACAGCACTACGAGCAGTACTTC
CASSGRKGQHYEQYF
>TRBD2|few|TRBV7-9|TRBJ2-1
TGTGCCAGCATGCGAGGGACTAGCGGATACAATGAGCAGTTCTTC
CASMRGTSGYNEQFF
>TRBD1|-|TRBV5-1|TRBJ2-4
TGCGCCAGCAGCTCAGGGAGCGGGACAGGGGGAAACATTCAGTACTTC
CASSSGSGTGGNIQYF
>TRBD1|many|TRBV12-3/TRBV12-4|TRBJ2-3
TGTGCCAGCAGTTCCTCCGGGACAGGGAACACAGATACGCAGTATTTT
CASSSSGTGNTDTQYF
>-|-|TRBV9|TRBJ2-3
TGTGCCAGCAGCGTAGAGCCCTATCGGGATACGCAGTATTTT
CASSVEPYRDTQYF
>-|-|TRBV18|TRBJ1-1
TGTGCCAGCTCACCAGTTGGGGGGAAGAACACTGAAGCTTTCTTT
CASSPVGGKNTEAFF
>TRBD1|few|TRBV7-3|TRBJ1-1
TGTGCCAGCAGCTTAAAGGGGGCCGGTACTGAAGCTTTCTTT
CASSLKGAGTEAFF
>-|-|TRBV7-3|TRBJ2-6
TGTGCCAGCAGCCCCCAGGGCAGAGGGGCCAACGTCCTGACTTTC
CASSPQGRGANVLTF
>-|once|TRBV9|TRBJ2-3
TGTGCCAGCAGCGTATTGGGGAACACAGATACGCAGTATTTT
CASSVLGNTDTQYF
>-|-|TRBV27|TRBJ1-1
TGTGCCAGCGTGTCCGGGACCTTGAACACTGAAGCTTTCTTT
CASVSGTLNTEAFF
>-|many|TRBV18|TRBJ2-1
TGTGCCAGCTCACCAAATACGACTGGACCCTCCTACAATGAGCAGTTCTTC
CASSPNTTGPSYNEQFF
>TRBD1|few|TRBV20-1|TRBJ2-5
TGCAGTGTTGGGACAGGGGGCGAAGAGACCCAGTACTTC
CSVGTGGEETQYF
>TRBD2|many|TRBV10-3|TRBJ2-5
TGTGCCATCTGGCGGATAGCTAGCGGGATACAAGAGACCCAGTACTTC
CAIWRIASGIQETQYF
>TRBD2|-|TRBV7-2|TRBJ2-7
TGTGCCAGCAGCTCTCGACTAGCGGGGCGAAGTTACGAGCAGTACTTC
CASSSRLAGRSYEQYF
>-|many|TRBV27|TRBJ2-3
TGTGCCAGCAGCTACCTCGGAGATACGCAGTATTTT
CASSYLGDTQYF